The 18 T cell receptor beta chains in this list originate from one sample, sequenced in a study of T cell repertoires in cytomegalovirus infection (dated by TCRdb to the late 2010s). The listed sequencing device is Illumina HiSeq 1500. The raw public reads went through TCRdb reprocessing: fastp at Q25, MiXCR clone calling, in-frame beta chains kept. Identical CDR3 proteins give one entry, which carries the most common genes and DNA. A total of hundreds of thousands of distinct CDR3 sequences appear in this sample, over 7.5% of them only once. In total, the top ten clones hold roughly 4.5% of the sample. Sequencing was performed on PBMCs. The receptors originated from a human donor in good health (CMV status not recorded). Some clones in this sample may be carry-over from other donors' samples.

V usage is TRBV2 and J usage is TRBJ1-5; unclear D gene. The V end was cut by 6 bases, the J end by 0 bases, with 12 bases between. The V gene's germline CDR1 is SNHLY and CDR2 FYNNEI. The CDR3 is 15 amino acids. The CDR3 DNA follows: TGTGCCAGCAGGGGTCCTACCAATAGCAATCAGCCCCAGCATTTT. Translation: CASRGPTNSNQPQHF.

Ten or more counts support this clonotype. The chain is built from TRBV7-2 and TRBJ2-1, with D possibly matching TRBD1 (5 bases). The CDR3 contains 15 residues. Germline V gene lookup returns CDR1 SGHTA and CDR2 FQGNSA. V was shortened by 5 bases and J by 6 bases, with 17 bases between the two germline ends. The CDR3 loop is CASSVDIRVANEQFF. Here the CDR3 DNA reads TGTGCCAGCAGCGTGGACATTAGGGTCGCCAATGAGCAGTTCTTC.

This clonotype was recorded at least ten times. The chain is built from TRBV7-2 and TRBJ1-5; D might be TRBD1 (6 bases). The V gene lost 2 bases and the J gene lost 5 bases, with 13 bases spanning the gap. The CDR3 sequence is 15 residues long. Germline V gene data show CDR1 as SGHTA and CDR2 as FQGNSA. The CDR3 DNA follows: TGTGCCAGCAGCTTAAGTGCGGGGGGCCATCAGCCCCAGCATTTT. Translation gives CASSLSAGGHQPQHF.

The gene calls are TRBV11-2 and TRBJ2-7; 8 bases line up with TRBD1. This CDR3 region has 16 residues. The germline gives CDR1 SGHAT, CDR2 FQNNGV. V dropped 0 bases and J dropped 7; count of bases not matched to a gene: 11. CDR3 loop: CASSLDRRTGRGEQYF. The DNA of the CDR3 is TGTGCCAGCAGCTTAGATCGCCGGACAGGGAGAGGGGAGCAGTACTTC.

This clonotype was counted between two and nine times. This rearrangement joins TRBV29-1 to TRBJ2-7, with D possibly being TRBD2 (5 bases). The CDR3 has 13 residues. From germline, CDR1 is SQVTM and CDR2 ANQGSEA. V lost 4 bases to trimming and J lost 2 bases, with 12 bases between them. CDR3 protein: CSVGTPRAYEQYF. The CDR3, as DNA: TGCAGCGTTGGGACCCCGAGGGCCTACGAGCAGTACTTC.

This clonotype has more than one count but fewer than ten. The rearrangement links TRBV18 to TRBJ2-2; 8 nucleotides align to TRBD1. Germline-derived CDR1 and CDR2 are KGHSH and LQKENI. The CDR3 loop spans 15 amino acids. Trimming removed 6 bases from V and 1 base from J; junction bases left unmatched: 4. Written as DNA, the CDR3 is TGTGCCAGCTCTGCCGGACAGGGGAACACCGGGGAGCTGTTTTTT. It is translated as CASSAGQGNTGELFF.

The chain is built from TRBV7-2 and TRBJ1-1, with a tentative D call TRBD1 (5 bases). V was pared by 1 base and J by 1 base, with 16 bases between. The V gene's germline CDR1 is SGHTA and CDR2 FQGNSA. This CDR3 is 17 amino acids long. The CDR3 DNA follows: TGTGCCAGCAGCTTAGGACAGTGGCCTTGGTCGAACACTGAAGCTTTCTTT. It yields the protein CASSLGQWPWSNTEAFF.

This clonotype has only one observation. The J gene is TRBJ2-6, the V gene TRBV19; no reliable D call. V was clipped by 3 bases and J by 2 bases, with 8 bases between them. Germline CDR1 LNHDA, CDR2 SQIVND (reference sequence). The CDR3 spans 15 residues. The CDR3 sequence is CASSIETAGANVLTF. The CDR3, as DNA: TGTGCCAGTAGTATTGAAACAGCTGGGGCCAACGTCCTGACTTTC.

This clonotype was picked up many times. The V gene is TRBV7-6, the J gene TRBJ2-1, with D possibly being TRBD2 (5 bases). V was pared by 2 bases and J by 8 bases, with 19 bases between. The CDR3 is made up of 16 amino acids. Per germline, CDR1 SGHVS and CDR2 FNYEAQ. In nucleotides, the CDR3 is TGTGCCAGCAGCTTAAATACGGGAACGGTTCTCGATGAGCAGTTCTTC. It encodes CASSLNTGTVLDEQFF.

This clonotype occurred many times. The chain employs TRBV20-1 and TRBJ2-6; D may be TRBD2 (6 bases). Germline CDR1 DFQATT, CDR2 SNEGSKA (reference sequence). The CDR3 runs 18 residues. V lost 0 bases, J lost 0 bases, and 15 bases lay in between. The CDR3 spells CSARDPRRANSGANVLTF. The CDR3 DNA sequence: TGCAGTGCTAGAGATCCCCGGAGGGCCAACTCTGGGGCCAACGTCCTGACTTTC.

The rearrangement joins TRBV28 to TRBJ2-7; TRBD1 matches at 8 bases. Germline assignment: CDR1 MDHEN and CDR2 SYDVKM. The CDR3 loop spans 14 amino acids. V trimming: 0 bases; J trimming: 2 bases; junction bases outside the gene matches: 0. This CDR3 is CASSLWDRAYEQYF. The CDR3 nucleotides read TGTGCCAGCAGTTTATGGGACAGGGCCTACGAGCAGTACTTC.

This clonotype was counted only a few times. The V gene is TRBV5-4, the J gene TRBJ2-1, with TRBD1 as a possible D gene (5 bases). Per germline, CDR1 SGHNT and CDR2 YYREEE (reference sequence). Trimming removed 4 bases from V and 6 bases from J, with 11 bases in between. The CDR3 covers 13 residues. The CDR3 sequence is CASSRSRGNEQFF. The CDR3, as DNA: TGTGCCAGCAGCCGATCTAGGGGCAATGAGCAGTTCTTC.

Ten or more counts support this clonotype. The chain couples TRBV5-6 to TRBJ2-2; 8 nucleotides line up with TRBD1. CDR1 and CDR2 (germline): SGHDT, YYEEEE. This CDR3 contains 17 residues. V shed 2 bases and J 0 bases; nucleotides not matched to a gene: 6. CDR3 nucleotides: TGTGCCAGCAGCTTAACTTTCAGGGGGCCGAACACCGGGGAGCTGTTTTTT. This translates into CASSLTFRGPNTGELFF. The variable domain in full, completed from reference TRBV5-6 and TRBJ2-2, reads DAGVTQSPTHLIKTRGQQVTLRCSPKSGHDTVSWYQQALGQGPQFIFQYYEEEERQRGNFPDRFSGHQFPNYSSELNVNALLLGDSALYLCASSLTFRGPNTGELFFGEGSRLTVL.

The chain employs TRBV28 and TRBJ2-7, with D possibly matching TRBD1 (6 bases). Trimming shortened V by 6 bases and J by 2 bases, and 11 bases separated the two germline ends. Germline V gene lookup returns CDR1 MDHEN and CDR2 SYDVKM. The CDR3 covers 13 residues. CDR3 DNA sequence: TGTGCCAGCAGCACAGGGTCCCCCTACGAGCAGTACTTC. Its translation: CASSTGSPYEQYF. Based on the CDR3 plus reference TRBV28 and TRBJ2-7, the full variable domain is DVKVTQSSRYLVKRTGEKVFLECVQDMDHENMFWYRQDPGLGLRLIYFSYDVKMKEKGDIPEGYSVSREKKERFSLILESASTNQTSMYLCASSTGSPYEQYFGPGTRLTVT.

This clonotype was observed a handful of times. The chain uses TRBV12-3 or TRBV12-4 and TRBJ2-7; 9 positions agree with TRBD1. This CDR3 contains 15 residues. V gave up 6 bases and J gave up 2 bases; unmatched junction bases: 8. The CDR3 bases are TGTGCCAGCAGCTTCCGGACAGGGGTGCCCTACGAGCAGTACTTC. This encodes CASSFRTGVPYEQYF.

This clonotype was recorded at least ten times. The chain combines TRBV6-1 with TRBJ1-4; 8 bases map to TRBD1. Germline CDR1 is MNHNS and CDR2 is SASEGT. The CDR3 runs to 14 residues. Trimming at V came to 5 bases and at J to 7 bases, leaving 6 bases not matched to a gene. The CDR3 nucleotides read TGTGCCAGCAGTTCAGGGGGCTGGGGTGAAAAACTGTTTTTT. Encoded protein: CASSSGGWGEKLFF.

On this clonotype: Since a much larger clone is just one base distant, this may be a read error. The V call is TRBV7-2, the J call TRBJ2-3; 12 bases fit TRBD2. Germline assignment: CDR1 SGHTA and CDR2 FQGNSA. The CDR3 is 16 amino acids. CDR3 DNA: TGTGCCAACAGCTACCTAGCGGGAGGGCCGAGAGATACGCAGTATTTT. Protein sequence: CANSYLAGGPRDTQYF. Together with reference TRBV7-2 and TRBJ2-3, the CDR3 gives the full variable domain: GAGVSQSPSNKVTEKGKDVELRCDPISGHTALYWYRQSLGQGLEFLIYFQGNSAPDKSGLPSDRFSAERTGGSVSTLTIQRTQQEDSAVYLCANSYLAGGPRDTQYFGPGTRLTVL.

This clonotype was seen a handful of times. The chain links TRBV11-2 to TRBJ2-5, with 7 nucleotides matching TRBD2. Germline V CDR1 and CDR2: SGHAT, FQNNGV. J was trimmed by 5 bases and V by 1 base; bases with no gene match: 7. The CDR3 extends over 15 amino acids. The CDR3 protein is CASSLGGGPRETQYF. CDR3 in DNA: TGTGCCAGCAGCTTAGGGGGAGGGCCGAGGGAGACCCAGTACTTC.